Listed below are T cell receptor beta chains from one sample, sequenced in a study of blood T cell repertoires in COVID-19. Method: immunoSEQ multiplex PCR; TCRdb's copy keeps in-frame clones and lacks some. The table records nearly 200,000 clones, about 82% of them present only once. Sequencing was performed on peripheral blood. These receptor sequences come from a man aged 60 to 69 with COVID-19, enrolled during active disease. Each CDR3 is given with its conserved first and last residue.

V gene	CDR3 length	J gene	CDR3 protein
TRBV7-2	18	TRBJ2-6	CASSLVQITFSGANVLTF
TRBV4-2	15	TRBJ2-7	CASSQDWTGLYEQYF
TRBV24-1	14	TRBJ2-5	CATSDLGREETQYF
TRBV2	14	TRBJ2-3	CASKSSGGTDTQYF
TRBV10-2	15	TRBJ1-6	CASTPERDSGSPLHF
TRBV21-1	15	TRBJ1-3	CASSNARAPGNTIYF
TRBV5-4	15	TRBJ2-3	CASSLMVGAGGTQYF
TRBV14	14	TRBJ1-6	CASSQGWGHSPLHF
TRBV10-1	14	TRBJ2-2	CATRRGQTTGELFF
TRBV21-1	16	TRBJ1-1	CASSKEGRGSVTEAFF
TRBV6-1	16	TRBJ2-3	CASSEGAGETADTQYF
TRBV9	14	TRBJ1-4	CASSVGGRDEKLFF
TRBV19	16	TRBJ2-1	CASSIRPQGTPVEQFF
TRBV12-5	16	TRBJ1-1	CASGLGQGLPNTEAFF
TRBV5-6	15	TRBJ1-6	CASSSRGHYNSPLHF
TRBV4-2	14	TRBJ1-4	CASSQETGMEKLFF
TRBV11-2	14	TRBJ1-6	CASRKGLDNSPLHF
TRBV10-3	12	TRBJ1-1	CAISGSSTEAFF
TRBV5-1	18	TRBJ2-6	CASSRGQSPAPGANVLTF
TRBV9	13	TRBJ1-2	CASSIDRNYGYTF
TRBV28	13	TRBJ1-5	CASGQDSNQPQHF
TRBV18	14	TRBJ2-1	CASSPSAGGVEQFF
TRBV6-2/TRBV6-3	14	TRBJ2-7	CASSSVREVYEQYF